These T cell receptor beta chains were read from a single sample in a study of Graves' ophthalmopathy and Graves' hyperthyroidism. TCRdb ran MiXCR on the multiplex PCR reads and lists one entry per CDR3 protein. The sample has about 400,000 distinct CDR3 sequences; around 18% are singletons. The sample was peripheral blood. All receptors derive from a woman younger than 30 with Graves' ophthalmopathy. Each CDR3 is given with its conserved first and last residue.

CDR3 protein: CASSSMTVYGYTF; V gene: TRBV7-2
CDR3 protein: CASSRNWGPLETQYF; V gene: TRBV11-2
CDR3 protein: CATSRDRIEQYF; V gene: TRBV15
CDR3 protein: CSAREGIVTPYF; V gene: TRBV20-1
CDR3 protein: CAWSLGTVTYEQYF; V gene: TRBV30
CDR3 protein: CASNAQGNYGYTF; V gene: TRBV13
CDR3 protein: CASNTGMNTEAFF; V gene: TRBV12-3/TRBV12-4
CDR3 protein: CASSVGAGALSYEQYF; V gene: TRBV9
CDR3 protein: CASSVSPGLGGGSYEQYF; V gene: TRBV11-2
CDR3 protein: CASSEYRGTQYF; V gene: TRBV10-1
CDR3 protein: CASSPGQASYEQYF; V gene: TRBV9
CDR3 protein: CASSSSRWQPQHF; V gene: TRBV7-2
CDR3 protein: CASSPAGANQETQYF; V gene: TRBV7-3
CDR3 protein: CASRSTSNYGYTF; V gene: TRBV12-3/TRBV12-4
CDR3 protein: CASSLGQGATLHF; V gene: TRBV11-2
CDR3 protein: CSAAALGSSGNTIYF; V gene: TRBV20-1
CDR3 protein: CASSLGGSGRETQYF; V gene: TRBV28
CDR3 protein: CASSSSSYRNQEAFF; V gene: TRBV28
CDR3 protein: CAWDRGYGYTF; V gene: TRBV30
CDR3 protein: CSVEGLGTAKNIQYF; V gene: TRBV29-1
CDR3 protein: CAISASTGQGDETQYF; V gene: TRBV10-3
CDR3 protein: CATSDSTYNQPQHF; V gene: TRBV24-1
CDR3 protein: CSAGALQHTYGYTF; V gene: TRBV29-1
CDR3 protein: CSVVDSGGTYEQYF; V gene: TRBV29-1
CDR3 protein: CASSYIESRANVLTF; V gene: TRBV28
CDR3 protein: CATLNATYGYTF; V gene: TRBV28
CDR3 protein: CASSMTDGNTIYF; V gene: TRBV19
CDR3 protein: CASSDGGGAQETQYF; V gene: TRBV2
CDR3 protein: CASSPILAFGEETQYF; V gene: TRBV18
CDR3 protein: CASSRGQGAGWYNSPLHF; V gene: TRBV6-1
CDR3 protein: CAWAGGHDQPQHF; V gene: TRBV30
CDR3 protein: CASTLGGAGNSPLHF; V gene: TRBV7-9
CDR3 protein: CASSADRGRAGELFF; V gene: TRBV7-2
CDR3 protein: CASTYPNTGELFF; V gene: TRBV19
CDR3 protein: CASSLGPVLEAFF; V gene: TRBV11-1
CDR3 protein: CSARGSSNQPQHF; V gene: TRBV20-1
CDR3 protein: CASTRQGPTTMNTEAFF; V gene: TRBV5-1
CDR3 protein: CASSETGQVGSPLHF; V gene: TRBV10-2
CDR3 protein: CASSLTGRGAIRDADYNYGYTF; V gene: TRBV12-3/TRBV12-4
CDR3 protein: CAISKDGQQYF; V gene: TRBV10-3
CDR3 protein: CASSPDPRPPNTGELFF; V gene: TRBV27
CDR3 protein: CASSLVVEETQYF; V gene: TRBV7-9
CDR3 protein: CASSLGGQGAYGYTF; V gene: TRBV5-1
CDR3 protein: CASRPPGTGGRPLHF; V gene: TRBV28
CDR3 protein: CASRGTANTEAFF; V gene: TRBV10-2
CDR3 protein: CSVGGVTTSKRPPTGELFF; V gene: TRBV29-1
CDR3 protein: CASSLYRGRQPQHF; V gene: TRBV28
CDR3 protein: CSGERVEREGQAIQYF; V gene: TRBV20-1
CDR3 protein: CASSVGGIASSEQYF; V gene: TRBV9
CDR3 protein: CASSIDGQDYGYTF; V gene: TRBV19
CDR3 protein: CASARTSGGLPQETQYF; V gene: TRBV6-2/TRBV6-3
CDR3 protein: CASSGPAPYGYTF; V gene: TRBV6-1